This T cell receptor beta chain stems from a study of blood T cell repertoires in COVID-19. The table came from immunoSEQ multiplex PCR; TCRdb's copy has only in-frame clones and leaves some out. Counted here are about 200,000 clones, over 60% occurring once; the ten biggest clones make up less than 7%. Specimen: peripheral blood. The TCR sequence derives from a woman aged 70-85 years with acute or convalescent COVID-19.

CDR3 residues: CASSIEPTSYEQYF. The CDR3 nucleotides are TGTGCCAGTAGTATAGAACCGACTTCCTACGAGCAGTACTTC. This chain uses TRBV19 with TRBJ2-7; D is ambiguous. Per germline, CDR1 LNHDA and CDR2 SQIVND (reference sequence). Between the trimmed V and J ends, which lost 0 bases and 1 base, there was a span of 7 bases. The CDR3 covers 14 residues.